This TCR beta chain came from a study of technical replicates of blood from a handful of donors. TCRdb's table, derived via immunoSEQ multiplex PCR, lists solely in-frame clones and lacks some. The data contain roughly 87,000 clones, around 95% of them singletons. Germline V lookup: CDR1 SEHNR, CDR2 FQNEAQ (reference sequence). CDR3 length equals 12 residues. The V gene lost 3 bases and the J gene lost 4 bases, with 6 bases spanning the gap. The TCR comes from a human donor in good health. The chain couples TRBV7-9 to TRBJ1-1, with D hard to call. Sequenced sample: T cells isolated from PBMCs. The CDR3 reads CASSFRSTEAFF. The CDR3 bases are TGTGCCAGCAGCTTTAGGAGCACTGAAGCTTTCTTT.